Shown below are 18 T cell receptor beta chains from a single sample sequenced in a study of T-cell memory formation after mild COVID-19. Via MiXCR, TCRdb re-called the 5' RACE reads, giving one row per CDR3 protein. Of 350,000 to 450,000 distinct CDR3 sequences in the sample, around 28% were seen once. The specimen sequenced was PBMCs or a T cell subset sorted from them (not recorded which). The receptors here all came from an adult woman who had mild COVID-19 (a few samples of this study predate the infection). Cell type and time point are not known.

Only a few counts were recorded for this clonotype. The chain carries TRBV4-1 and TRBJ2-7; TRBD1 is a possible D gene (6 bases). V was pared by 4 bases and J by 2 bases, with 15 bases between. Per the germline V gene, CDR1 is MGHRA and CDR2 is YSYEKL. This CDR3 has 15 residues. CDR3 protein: CASSLSLGQTYEQYF. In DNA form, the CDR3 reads TGCGCCAGCAGCCTAAGCCTCGGACAGACCTACGAGCAGTACTTC.

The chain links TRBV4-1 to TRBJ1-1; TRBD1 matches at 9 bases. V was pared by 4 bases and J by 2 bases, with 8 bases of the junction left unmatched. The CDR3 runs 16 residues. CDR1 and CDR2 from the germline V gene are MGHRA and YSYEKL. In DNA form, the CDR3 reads TGCGCCAGCAGCCCCGGGACAGGGTTAGGAAACACTGAAGCTTTCTTT. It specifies CASSPGTGLGNTEAFF.

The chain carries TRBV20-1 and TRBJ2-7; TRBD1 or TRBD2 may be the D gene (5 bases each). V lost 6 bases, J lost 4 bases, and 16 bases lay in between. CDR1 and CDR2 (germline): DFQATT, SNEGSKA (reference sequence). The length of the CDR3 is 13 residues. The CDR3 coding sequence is TGCAGTGCCCCGCGGGCAGGGAAGTACGAGCAGTACTTC. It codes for CSAPRAGKYEQYF.

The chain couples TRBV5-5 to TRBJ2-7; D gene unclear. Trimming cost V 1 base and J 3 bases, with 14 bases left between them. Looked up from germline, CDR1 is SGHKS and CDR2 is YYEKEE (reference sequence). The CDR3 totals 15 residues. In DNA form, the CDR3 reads TGTGCCAGCAGCTTGTGGGCCACAGTCAGCTACGAGCAGTACTTC. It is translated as CASSLWATVSYEQYF.

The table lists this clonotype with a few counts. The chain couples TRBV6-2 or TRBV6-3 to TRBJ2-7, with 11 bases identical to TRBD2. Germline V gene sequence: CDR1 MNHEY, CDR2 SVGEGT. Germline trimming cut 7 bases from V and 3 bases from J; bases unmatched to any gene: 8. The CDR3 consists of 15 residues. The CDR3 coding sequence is TGTGCCAGCACCTTAACTAGCGGGAGTTACTACGAGCAGTACTTC. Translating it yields CASTLTSGSYYEQYF.

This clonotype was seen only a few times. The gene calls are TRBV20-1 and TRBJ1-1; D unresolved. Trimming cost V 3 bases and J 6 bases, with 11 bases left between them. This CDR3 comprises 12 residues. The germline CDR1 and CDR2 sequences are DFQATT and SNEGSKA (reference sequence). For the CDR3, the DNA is TGCAGTGCTAGTAGGGAGGGCCCTGAAGCTTTCTTT. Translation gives CSASREGPEAFF.

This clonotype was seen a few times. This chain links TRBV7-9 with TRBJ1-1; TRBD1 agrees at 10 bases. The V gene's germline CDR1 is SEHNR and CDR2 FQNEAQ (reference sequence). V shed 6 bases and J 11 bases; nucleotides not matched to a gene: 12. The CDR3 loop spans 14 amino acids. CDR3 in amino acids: CASRSVRDRGEAFF. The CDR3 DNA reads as TGTGCCAGCAGGTCAGTCCGGGACAGGGGAGAGGCTTTCTTT.

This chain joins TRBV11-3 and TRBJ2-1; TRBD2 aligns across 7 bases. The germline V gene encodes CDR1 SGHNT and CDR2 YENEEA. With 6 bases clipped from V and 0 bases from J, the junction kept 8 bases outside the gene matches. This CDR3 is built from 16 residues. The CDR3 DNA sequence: TGTGCCAGCAGGGGGACCGGGGGGAGCTCCTACAATGAGCAGTTCTTC. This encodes CASRGTGGSSYNEQFF.

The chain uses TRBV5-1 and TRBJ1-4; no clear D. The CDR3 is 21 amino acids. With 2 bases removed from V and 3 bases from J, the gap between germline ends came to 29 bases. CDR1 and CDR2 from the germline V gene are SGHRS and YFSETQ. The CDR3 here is CASSLGWTSGSDFSSNEKLFF. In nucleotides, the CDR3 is TGCGCCAGCAGCTTAGGTTGGACGAGCGGCTCCGACTTTTCCTCTAATGAAAAACTGTTTTTT.

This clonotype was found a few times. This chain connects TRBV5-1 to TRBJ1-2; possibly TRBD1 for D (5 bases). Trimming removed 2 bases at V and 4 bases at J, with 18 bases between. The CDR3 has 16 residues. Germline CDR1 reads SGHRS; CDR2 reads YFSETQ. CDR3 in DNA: TGCGCCAGCAGCTTTAATGGTCAGGGCATGAGCTATGGCTACACCTTC. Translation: CASSFNGQGMSYGYTF. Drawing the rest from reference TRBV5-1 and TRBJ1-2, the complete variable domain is KAGVTQTPRYLIKTRGQQVTLSCSPISGHRSVSWYQQTPGQGLQFLFEYFSETQRNKGNFPGRFSGRQFSNSRSEMNVSTLELGDSALYLCASSFNGQGMSYGYTFGSGTRLTVV.

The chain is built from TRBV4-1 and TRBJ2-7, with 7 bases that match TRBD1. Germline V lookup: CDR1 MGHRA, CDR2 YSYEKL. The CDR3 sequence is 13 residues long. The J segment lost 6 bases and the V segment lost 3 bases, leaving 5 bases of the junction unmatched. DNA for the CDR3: TGCGCCAGCAGCCACCCCGACAGGGTCGAGCAGTACTTC. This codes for CASSHPDRVEQYF.

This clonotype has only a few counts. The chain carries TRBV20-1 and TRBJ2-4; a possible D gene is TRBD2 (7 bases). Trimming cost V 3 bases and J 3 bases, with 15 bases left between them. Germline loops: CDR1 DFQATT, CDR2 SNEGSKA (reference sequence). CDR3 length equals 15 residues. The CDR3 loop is CSASDNREGKNIQYF. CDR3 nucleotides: TGCAGTGCTAGTGATAACAGGGAGGGCAAAAACATTCAGTACTTC.

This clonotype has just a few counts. The CDR3 region has the DNA TGTGCCAGCAGTGTTCTTAGCGGCACAGATACGCAGTATTTT. It specifies CASSVLSGTDTQYF. The V gene is TRBV12-3 or TRBV12-4, the J gene TRBJ2-3; D might be TRBD2 (5 bases). Trimming shortened V by 5 bases and J by 1 base, and 10 bases separated the two germline ends. This CDR3 contains 14 residues.

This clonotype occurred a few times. Written as DNA, the CDR3 is TGTGCCAGCAGCCTACAAGAGACCTACGAGCAGTACTTC. Its protein product is CASSLQETYEQYF. The genes are TRBV12-3 or TRBV12-4 and TRBJ2-7; D gene uncertain. This CDR3 has 13 amino acids. V dropped 6 bases and J dropped 2 bases, with 11 bases sitting between them.

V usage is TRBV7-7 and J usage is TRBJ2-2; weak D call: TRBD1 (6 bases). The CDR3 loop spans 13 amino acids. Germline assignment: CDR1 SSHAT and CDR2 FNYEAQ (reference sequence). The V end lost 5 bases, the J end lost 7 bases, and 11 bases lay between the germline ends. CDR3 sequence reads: CASSPGTSGELFF. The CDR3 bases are TGTGCCAGCAGCCCCGGGACAAGCGGGGAGCTGTTTTTT.

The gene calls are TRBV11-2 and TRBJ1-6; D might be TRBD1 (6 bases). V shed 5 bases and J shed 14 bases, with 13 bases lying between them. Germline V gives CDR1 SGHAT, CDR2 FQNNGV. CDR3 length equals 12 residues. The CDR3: CASSKQGTTLHF. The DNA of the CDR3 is TGTGCCAGCAGCAAACAGGGTACAACCCTCCACTTT.

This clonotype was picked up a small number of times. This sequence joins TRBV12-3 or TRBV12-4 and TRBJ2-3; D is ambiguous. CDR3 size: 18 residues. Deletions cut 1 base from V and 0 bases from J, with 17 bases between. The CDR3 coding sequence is TGTGCCAGCAGTTTAGGCCTCCCGACTGACCCTAGCACAGATACGCAGTATTTT. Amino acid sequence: CASSLGLPTDPSTDTQYF.

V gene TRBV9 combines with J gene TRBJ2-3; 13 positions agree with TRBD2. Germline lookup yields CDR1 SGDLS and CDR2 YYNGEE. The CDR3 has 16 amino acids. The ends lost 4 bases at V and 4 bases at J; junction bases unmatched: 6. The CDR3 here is CASSRGLAGFPDTQYF. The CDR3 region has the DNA TGTGCCAGCAGCCGGGGACTAGCGGGGTTCCCAGATACGCAGTATTTT.